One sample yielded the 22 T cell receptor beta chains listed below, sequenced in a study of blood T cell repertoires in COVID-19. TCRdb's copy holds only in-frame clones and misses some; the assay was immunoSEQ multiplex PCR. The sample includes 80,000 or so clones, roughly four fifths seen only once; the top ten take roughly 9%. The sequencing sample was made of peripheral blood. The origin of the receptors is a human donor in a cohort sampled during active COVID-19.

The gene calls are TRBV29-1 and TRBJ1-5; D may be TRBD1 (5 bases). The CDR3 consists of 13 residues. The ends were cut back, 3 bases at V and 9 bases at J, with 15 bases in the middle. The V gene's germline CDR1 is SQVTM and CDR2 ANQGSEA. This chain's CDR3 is CSVDGGVGGPQHF. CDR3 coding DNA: TGCAGCGTTGATGGGGGGGTTGGCGGGCCCCAGCATTTT.

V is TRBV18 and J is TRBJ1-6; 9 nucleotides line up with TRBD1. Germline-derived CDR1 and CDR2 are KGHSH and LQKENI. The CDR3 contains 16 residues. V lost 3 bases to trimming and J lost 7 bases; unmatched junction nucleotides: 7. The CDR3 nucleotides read TGTGCCAGCTCACCGACGAAGGACAGGGGAAATTCACCCCTCCACTTT. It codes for CASSPTKDRGNSPLHF.

CDR3 in DNA: TGTGCCAGCAGTGACCTAGCGGGGGGAGGGTCGGAGCAGTACTTC. Amino acid sequence: CASSDLAGGGSEQYF. The chain joins TRBV6-1 to TRBJ2-7; 11 nucleotides agree with TRBD2. The CDR3 is made up of 15 amino acids. After removal of 3 bases from V and 7 bases from J, the junction contained 8 bases not matched to a gene. CDR1 and CDR2 from the germline V gene are MNHNS and SASEGT.

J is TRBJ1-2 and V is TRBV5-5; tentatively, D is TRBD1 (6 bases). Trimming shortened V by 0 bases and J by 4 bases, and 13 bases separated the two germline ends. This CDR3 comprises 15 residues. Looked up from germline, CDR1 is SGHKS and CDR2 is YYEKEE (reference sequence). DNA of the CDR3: TGTGCCAGCAGCTTGGAGAGGGGGGGTCTCTATGGCTACACCTTC. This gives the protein CASSLERGGLYGYTF.

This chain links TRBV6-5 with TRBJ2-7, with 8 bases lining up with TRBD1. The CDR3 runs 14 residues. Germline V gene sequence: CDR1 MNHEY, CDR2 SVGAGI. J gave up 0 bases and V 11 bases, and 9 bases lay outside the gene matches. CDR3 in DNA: TGTGCCGGAAGGACAGGGCGGGACTCCTACGAGCAGTACTTC. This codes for CAGRTGRDSYEQYF.

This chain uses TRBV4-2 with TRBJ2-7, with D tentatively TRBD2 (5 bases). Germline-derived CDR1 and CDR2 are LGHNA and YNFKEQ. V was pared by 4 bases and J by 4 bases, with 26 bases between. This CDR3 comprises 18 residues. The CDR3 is CASSPQPPPERRSYEQYF. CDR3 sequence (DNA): TGTGCCAGCAGCCCCCAACCCCCCCCCGAGCGGAGGTCATACGAGCAGTACTTC.

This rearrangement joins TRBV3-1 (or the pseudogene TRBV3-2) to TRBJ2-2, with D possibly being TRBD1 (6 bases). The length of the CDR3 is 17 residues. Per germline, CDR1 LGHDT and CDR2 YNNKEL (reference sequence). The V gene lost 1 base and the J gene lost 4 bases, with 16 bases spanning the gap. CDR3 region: CASSQGAGVGGTGELFF. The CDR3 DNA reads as TGTGCCAGCAGCCAAGGAGCAGGGGTTGGGGGCACCGGGGAGCTGTTTTTT.

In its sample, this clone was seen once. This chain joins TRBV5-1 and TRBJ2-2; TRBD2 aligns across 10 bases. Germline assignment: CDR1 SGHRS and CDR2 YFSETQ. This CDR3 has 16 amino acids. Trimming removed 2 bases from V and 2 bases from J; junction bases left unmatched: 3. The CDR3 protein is CASSLIAGGNTGELFF. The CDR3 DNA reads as TGCGCCAGCAGCTTAATAGCGGGGGGCAACACCGGGGAGCTGTTTTTT.

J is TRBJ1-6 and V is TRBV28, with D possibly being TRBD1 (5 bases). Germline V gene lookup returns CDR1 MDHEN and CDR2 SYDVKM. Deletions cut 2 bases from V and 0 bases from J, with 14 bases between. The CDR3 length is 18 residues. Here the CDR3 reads CASSLIGTGSSYNSPLHF. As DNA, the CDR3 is TGTGCCAGCAGTTTAATCGGAACAGGCAGCTCCTATAATTCACCCCTCCACTTT.

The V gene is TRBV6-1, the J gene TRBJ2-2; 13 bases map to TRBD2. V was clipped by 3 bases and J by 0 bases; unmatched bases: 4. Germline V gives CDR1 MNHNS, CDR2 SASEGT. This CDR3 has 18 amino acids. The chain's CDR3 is CASSEGTSGVANTGELFF. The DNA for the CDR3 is TGTGCCAGCAGTGAGGGGACTAGCGGGGTCGCGAACACCGGGGAGCTGTTTTTT.

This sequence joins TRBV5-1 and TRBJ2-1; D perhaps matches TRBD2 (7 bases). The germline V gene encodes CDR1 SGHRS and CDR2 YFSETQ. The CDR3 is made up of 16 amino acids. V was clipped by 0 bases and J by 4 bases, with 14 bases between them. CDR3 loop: CASSLEGGTKYNEQFF. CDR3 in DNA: TGCGCCAGCAGCTTGGAGGGGGGGACCAAGTACAATGAGCAGTTCTTC.

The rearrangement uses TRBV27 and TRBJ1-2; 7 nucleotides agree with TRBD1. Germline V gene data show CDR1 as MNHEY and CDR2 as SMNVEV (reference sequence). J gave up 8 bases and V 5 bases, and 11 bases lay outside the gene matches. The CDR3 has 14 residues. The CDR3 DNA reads TGTGCCAGCAGTCCCTCGGGACAGTCTCGGGGCTACACCTTC. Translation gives CASSPSGQSRGYTF.

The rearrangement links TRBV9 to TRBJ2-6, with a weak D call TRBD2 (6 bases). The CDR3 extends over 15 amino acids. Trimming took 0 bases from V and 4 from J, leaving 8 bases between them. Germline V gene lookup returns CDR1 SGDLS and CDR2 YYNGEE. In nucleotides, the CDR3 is TGTGCCAGCAGCGTAGGGGACTCCGGGGCCAACGTCCTGACTTTC. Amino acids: CASSVGDSGANVLTF.

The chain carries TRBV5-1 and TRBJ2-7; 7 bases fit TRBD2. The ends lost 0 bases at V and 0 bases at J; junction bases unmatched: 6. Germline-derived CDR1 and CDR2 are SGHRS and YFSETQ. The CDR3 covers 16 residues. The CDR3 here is CASSLAGEGISYEQYF. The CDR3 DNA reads TGCGCCAGCAGCTTGGCCGGGGAGGGGATCTCCTACGAGCAGTACTTC.

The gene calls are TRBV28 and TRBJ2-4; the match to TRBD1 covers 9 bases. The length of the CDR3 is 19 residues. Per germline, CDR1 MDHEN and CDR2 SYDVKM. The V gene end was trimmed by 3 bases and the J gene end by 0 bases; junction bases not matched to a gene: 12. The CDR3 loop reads CASSLPGQGTARAKNIQYF. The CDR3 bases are TGTGCCAGCAGTTTGCCAGGACAGGGGACGGCAAGAGCCAAAAACATTCAGTACTTC.

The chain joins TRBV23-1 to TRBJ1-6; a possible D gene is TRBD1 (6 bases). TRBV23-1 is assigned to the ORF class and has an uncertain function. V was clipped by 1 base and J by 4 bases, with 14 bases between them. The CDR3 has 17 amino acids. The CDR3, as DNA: TGCGCCAGCAGTCAATGGAGGACAGCCAGTTATAATTCACCCCTCCACTTT. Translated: CASSQWRTASYNSPLHF.

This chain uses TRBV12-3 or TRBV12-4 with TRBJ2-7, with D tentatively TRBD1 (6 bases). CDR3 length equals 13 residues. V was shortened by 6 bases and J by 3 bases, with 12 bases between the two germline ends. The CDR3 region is CASSLQGNYEQYF. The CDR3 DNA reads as TGTGCCAGCAGCTTACAGGGTAACTACGAGCAGTACTTC.

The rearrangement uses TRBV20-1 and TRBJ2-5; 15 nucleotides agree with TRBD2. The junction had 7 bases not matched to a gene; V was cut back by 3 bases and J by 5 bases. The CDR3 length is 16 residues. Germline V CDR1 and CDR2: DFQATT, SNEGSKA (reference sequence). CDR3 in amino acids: CSASGLAGGTMETQYF. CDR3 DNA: TGCAGTGCTAGTGGACTAGCGGGGGGGACGATGGAGACCCAGTACTTC.

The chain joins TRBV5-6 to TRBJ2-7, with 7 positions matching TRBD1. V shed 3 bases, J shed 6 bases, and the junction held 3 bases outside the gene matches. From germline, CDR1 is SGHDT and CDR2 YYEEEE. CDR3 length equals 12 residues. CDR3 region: CASSSGQTEQYF. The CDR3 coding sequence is TGTGCCAGCAGCTCGGGACAGACCGAGCAGTACTTC.

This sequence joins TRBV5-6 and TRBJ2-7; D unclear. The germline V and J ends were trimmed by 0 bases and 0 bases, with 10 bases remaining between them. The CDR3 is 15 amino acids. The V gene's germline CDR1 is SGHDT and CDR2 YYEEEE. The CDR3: CASSLEAGSSYEQYF. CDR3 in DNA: TGTGCCAGCAGCTTGGAGGCAGGATCCTCCTACGAGCAGTACTTC.

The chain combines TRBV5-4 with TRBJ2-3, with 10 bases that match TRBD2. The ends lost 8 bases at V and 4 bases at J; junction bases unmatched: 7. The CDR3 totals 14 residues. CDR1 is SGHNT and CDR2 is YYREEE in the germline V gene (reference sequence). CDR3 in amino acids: CASKREGGADTQYF. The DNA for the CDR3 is TGTGCCAGTAAGCGGGAGGGTGGAGCAGATACGCAGTATTTT.

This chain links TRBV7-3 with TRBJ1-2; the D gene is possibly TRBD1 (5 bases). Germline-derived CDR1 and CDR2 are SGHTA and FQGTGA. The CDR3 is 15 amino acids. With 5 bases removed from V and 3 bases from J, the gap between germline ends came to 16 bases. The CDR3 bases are TGTGCCAGCAGCGCAAAACCGGGGACTGACTATGGCTACACCTTC. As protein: CASSAKPGTDYGYTF.